This record covers a single T cell receptor (beta chain). The antigen is undetermined. The data stem from a study of CXCR3-negative and CXCR3-positive naive CD8 T cells. Findings and limits, study-wide: Memory cells differed in TRBV-TRBJ usage, but naive CXCR3-negative and CXCR3-positive cells had similar usage.

The CDR3 has 16 amino acids. Per the germline V gene, CDR1 is SGHTA and CDR2 is FQGNSA. Via 5' RACE with UMI labels, TRB cDNA libraries were prepared. TCRdb reprocessed the 5' RACE reads, with one entry per CDR3 protein and no DNA. In all, the sample yields tens of thousands of distinct CDR3 sequences. This sequence was found in a human donor in good health. Some clones in this sample may be carry-over from other donors' samples. The material sequenced was memory CD8+ T cells from blood. The chain is built from TRBV7-2 and TRBJ2-5; lacking DNA, the TRBD1 call made by TCRdb goes unchecked. The CDR3 protein is CASSFFMSGGRETQYF.